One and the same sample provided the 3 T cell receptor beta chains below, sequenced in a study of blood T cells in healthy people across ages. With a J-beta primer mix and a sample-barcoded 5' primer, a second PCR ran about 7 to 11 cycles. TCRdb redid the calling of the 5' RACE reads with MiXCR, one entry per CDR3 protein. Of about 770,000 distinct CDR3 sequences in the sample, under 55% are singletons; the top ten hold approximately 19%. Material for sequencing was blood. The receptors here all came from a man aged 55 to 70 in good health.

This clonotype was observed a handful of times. In DNA form, the CDR3 reads TGTGCTAGTGGTTTGGTCCCTAGCGGACCGACGGATGAGCAGTTCTTC. Encoded protein: CASGLVPSGPTDEQFF. This chain connects TRBV12-5 to TRBJ2-1; 7 nucleotides align to TRBD2. Germline V gene data show CDR1 as LGHNT and CDR2 as FRNRAP. Trimming cost V 0 bases and J 8 bases; bases outside gene matches: 10. This CDR3 comprises 16 residues. Combining the CDR3 with reference TRBV12-5 and TRBJ2-1 gives the whole variable domain DARVTQTPRHKVTEMGQEVTMRCQPILGHNTVFWYRQTMMQGLELLAYFRNRAPLDDSGMPKDRFSAEMPDATLATLKIQPSEPRDSAVYFCASGLVPSGPTDEQFFGPGTRLTVL.

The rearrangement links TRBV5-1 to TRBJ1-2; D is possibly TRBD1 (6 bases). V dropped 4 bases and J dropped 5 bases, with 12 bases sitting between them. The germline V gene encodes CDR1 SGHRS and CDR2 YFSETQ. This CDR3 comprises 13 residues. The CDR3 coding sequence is TGCGCCAGCAGCGTGGACAGTTTTTATGGCTACACCTTC. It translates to CASSVDSFYGYTF.

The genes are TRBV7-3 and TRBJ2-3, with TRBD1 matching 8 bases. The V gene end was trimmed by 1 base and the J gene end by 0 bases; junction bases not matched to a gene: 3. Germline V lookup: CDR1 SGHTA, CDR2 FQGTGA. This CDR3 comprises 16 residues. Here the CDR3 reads CASSLRTGSSTDTQYF. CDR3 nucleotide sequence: TGTGCCAGCAGCTTAAGGACAGGGAGCAGCACAGATACGCAGTATTTT.